Sequencing of this T cell receptor beta chain was carried out in a study of T cell changes during pregnancy in multiple sclerosis. Method: immunoSEQ multiplex PCR; TCRdb's copy keeps in-frame clones and lacks some. The repertoire holds approximately 70,000 clones, with 92% as singletons. Per germline, CDR1 SGHTA and CDR2 FQGNSA. V lost 4 bases, J lost 7 bases, and 8 bases stayed unmatched. The CDR3 spans 16 residues. This specimen consisted of peripheral blood, obtained in the second trimester of pregnancy. This clonotype was sampled from a female donor with multiple sclerosis, enrolled in a pregnancy study. V gene TRBV7-2 combines with J gene TRBJ2-1; TRBD2 matches 12 bases. The CDR3 spells CASSSGLAGGRNEQFF. Written as DNA, the CDR3 is TGTGCCAGCAGCTCCGGGCTAGCGGGGGGGCGGAATGAGCAGTTCTTC.